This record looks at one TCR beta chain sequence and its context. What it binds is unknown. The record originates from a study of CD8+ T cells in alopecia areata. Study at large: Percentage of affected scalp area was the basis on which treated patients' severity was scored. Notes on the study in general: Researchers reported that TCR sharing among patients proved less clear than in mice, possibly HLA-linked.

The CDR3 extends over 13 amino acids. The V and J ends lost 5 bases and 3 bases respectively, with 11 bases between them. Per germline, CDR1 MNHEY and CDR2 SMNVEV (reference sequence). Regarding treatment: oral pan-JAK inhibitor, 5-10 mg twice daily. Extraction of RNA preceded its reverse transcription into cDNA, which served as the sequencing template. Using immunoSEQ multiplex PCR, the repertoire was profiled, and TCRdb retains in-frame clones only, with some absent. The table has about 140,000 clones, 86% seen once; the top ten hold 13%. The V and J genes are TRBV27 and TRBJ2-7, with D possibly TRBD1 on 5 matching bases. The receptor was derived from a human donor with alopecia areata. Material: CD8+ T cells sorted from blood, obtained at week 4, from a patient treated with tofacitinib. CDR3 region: CASSTDQGYEQYF. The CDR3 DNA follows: TGTGCCAGCAGTACCGACCAGGGCTACGAGCAGTACTTC.